This T cell receptor beta chain comes out of a study of PD-L1 blockade in urothelial cancer. Study-level background: The number of prior chemotherapy regimens per patient was 0 to 3. Blood analysis occurred 3 weeks (second dose) and 6 weeks after treatment start. Study-level findings and limits: Patients who had durable benefit saw their tumor-associated blood clones expand more at 3 weeks.

Sample time point: pretreatment peripheral blood. With respect to this clone: What it binds is unknown.

The assay was immunoSEQ multiplex PCR, and TCRdb's table has in-frame clones only and misses some. The repertoire has over 75,000 clones, 85% to 90% of them found once; the top ten carry about 15%. Germline trimming cut 6 bases from V and 2 bases from J; bases unmatched to any gene: 7. The CDR3 has 14 amino acids. Germline CDR1 and CDR2: MNHEY and SMNVEV (reference sequence). This receptor was taken from a man aged 60 to 69 with urothelial cancer. V gene TRBV27 combines with J gene TRBJ2-7, with 7 bases aligning to TRBD1. The source was PBMCs, collected around atezolizumab (anti-PD-L1) treatment. The CDR3 loop is CASSRRDSTYEQYF. The CDR3 DNA follows: TGTGCCAGCAGCAGAAGGGACAGCACCTACGAGCAGTACTTC.